These 21 T cell receptor beta chains share one sample of origin, sequenced in a study of cytomegalovirus exposure and HLA in healthy donors. Amplification used 60 Vbeta primers and 13 Jbeta primers. Measured with immunoSEQ multiplex PCR; TCRdb has only the in-frame clones, and not every one. This table holds 150,000 to 200,000 clones, roughly a tenth found once. The sequenced material came from PBMCs. These receptors were collected from a woman in her 30s in good health and CMV-seropositive.

This clone has ten or more counts. The J gene is TRBJ1-1, the V gene TRBV5-1; D ambiguous. Germline CDR1 SGHRS, CDR2 YFSETQ. Trimming stripped 4 bases from V and 1 base from J, with 11 bases between. The length of the CDR3 is 14 residues. CDR3 residues: CASSPDLRNTEAFF. The CDR3 nucleotides are TGCGCCAGCAGCCCCGACTTAAGGAACACTGAAGCTTTCTTT.

V usage is TRBV19 and J usage is TRBJ1-2, with D unresolved. Germline V gene sequence: CDR1 LNHDA, CDR2 SQIVND (reference sequence). The CDR3 length is 13 residues. Trimming removed 1 base at V and 5 bases at J, with 8 bases between. This CDR3 reads CASSIGPTYGYTF. In nucleotides, the CDR3 is TGTGCCAGTAGTATAGGACCGACTTATGGCTACACCTTC.

This clone was recorded a few times. The chain has TRBV7-6 and TRBJ2-5, with 11 bases matching TRBD2. Germline lookup yields CDR1 SGHVS and CDR2 FNYEAQ. Germline trimming cut 5 bases from V and 1 base from J; bases unmatched to any gene: 3. The CDR3 extends over 15 amino acids. The chain's CDR3 is CASSMGTSGQETQYF. Written as DNA, the CDR3 is TGTGCCAGCAGCATGGGGACTAGCGGCCAAGAGACCCAGTACTTC.

The sample holds a few counts of this clone. The genes are TRBV9 and TRBJ1-1, with D possibly matching TRBD1 (6 bases). V was shortened by 3 bases and J by 5 bases, with 17 bases between the two germline ends. Germline loops: CDR1 SGDLS, CDR2 YYNGEE. The CDR3 has 15 residues. In nucleotides, the CDR3 is TGTGCCAGCAGCGCCAGCTCACAGGGTAGGACTGAAGCTTTCTTT. Its translation is CASSASSQGRTEAFF. The full variable domain, in which reference TRBV9 and TRBJ1-1 provide the parts outside the CDR3, is DSGVTQTPKHLITATGQRVTLRCSPRSGDLSVYWYQQSLDQGLQFLIQYYNGEERAKGNILERFSAQQFPDLHSELNLSSLELGDSALYFCASSASSQGRTEAFFGQGTRLTVV.

This chain connects TRBV2 to TRBJ2-1; perhaps TRBD1 as D (6 bases). V lost 3 bases and J lost 15, with 12 bases in between. The germline CDR1 and CDR2 sequences are SNHLY and FYNNEI. The CDR3 covers 11 residues. Here the CDR3 DNA reads TGTGCCAGCAGTGAGCAGGGGCCGGGGTTCTTC. It translates to CASSEQGPGFF.

In this sample, this clone turned up a few times. The rearrangement links TRBV11-2 to TRBJ2-1, with no clear D. The CDR3 is made up of 13 amino acids. V lost 2 bases, J lost 7 bases, and 9 bases lay in between. CDR1 is SGHAT, CDR2 FQNNGV, per germline. The CDR3 region is CASSLRVRNEQFF. CDR3 in DNA: TGTGCCAGCAGCTTAAGAGTCCGTAATGAGCAGTTCTTC.

This clone was detected only a few times. This rearrangement joins TRBV11-2 to TRBJ1-1; 7 bases align to TRBD1. CDR1 and CDR2 from the germline V gene are SGHAT and FQNNGV. This CDR3 region has 13 residues. V lost 5 bases and J lost 3; bases outside the gene matches: 3. The CDR3 is CASSVGQDTEAFF. The CDR3 DNA follows: TGTGCCAGCAGCGTAGGACAGGACACTGAAGCTTTCTTT.

The DNA for the CDR3 is TGTGCCAGCAGCTCCGGGACAGGGGCAATTGGGGCCAACGTCCTGACTTTC. Translation gives CASSSGTGAIGANVLTF. The rearrangement links TRBV13 to TRBJ2-6; the match to TRBD1 covers 10 bases. Germline CDR1 and CDR2: PRHDT and FYEKMQ (reference sequence). CDR3 length: 17 residues. The V gene end was trimmed by 4 bases and the J gene end by 3 bases; junction bases not matched to a gene: 6.

This clone came up many times. This chain joins TRBV6-4 and TRBJ1-1, with 8 positions matching TRBD1. The germline CDR1 and CDR2 sequences are MRHNA and SNTAGT. The CDR3 spans 11 residues. V dropped 4 bases and J dropped 11; count of bases not matched to a gene: 3. In DNA form, the CDR3 reads TGTGCCAGCAGTGGGCAGGGGGCGGCTTTCTTT. This gives the protein CASSGQGAAFF.

V and J are TRBV2 and TRBJ2-7; D remains unclear. This CDR3 region has 13 residues. Trimming left V 4 bases short and J 0 bases short, with 7 bases between. Germline V gene sequence: CDR1 SNHLY, CDR2 FYNNEI. CDR3 nucleotides: TGTGCCAGCAGTGCACCGGGCTCCTACGAGCAGTACTTC. It codes for CASSAPGSYEQYF.

This sequence joins TRBV2 and TRBJ1-3, with TRBD1 as a possible D gene (6 bases). The germline V gene has CDR1 SNHLY and CDR2 FYNNEI. Deletions cut 5 bases from V and 1 base from J, with 15 bases between. This CDR3 has 16 residues. CDR3 sequence: CASSQDSVASGNTIYF. The CDR3 DNA is TGTGCCAGCAGTCAGGACAGTGTGGCTTCTGGAAACACCATATATTTT.

This chain connects TRBV6-5 to TRBJ2-7; 14 bases align to TRBD2. The ends lost 6 bases at V and 8 bases at J; junction bases unmatched: 9. CDR1 and CDR2 from the germline V gene are MNHEY and SVGAGI. The CDR3 consists of 15 residues. Here the CDR3 reads CASSPTGLAGGKQYV. CDR3 bases: TGTGCCAGCAGCCCCACCGGACTAGCGGGAGGAAAGCAGTACGTC.

This clone has only a few counts. The chain employs TRBV6-5 and TRBJ2-7, with 11 nucleotides matching TRBD2. The germline CDR1 and CDR2 sequences are MNHEY and SVGAGI. V lost 5 bases and J lost 3; bases outside the gene matches: 6. CDR3 length: 15 residues. DNA for the CDR3: TGTGCCAGCAGTAAAGGACTAGCGGGCCTCTACGAGCAGTACTTC. It specifies CASSKGLAGLYEQYF.

This clone was found a few times. This rearrangement joins TRBV5-1 to TRBJ1-2; maybe TRBD1 (5 bases). Trimming removed 1 base at V and 7 bases at J, with 23 bases between. The CDR3 loop spans 17 amino acids. Germline CDR1 reads SGHRS; CDR2 reads YFSETQ. The CDR3 reads CASSLLPTGDGGGGYTF. The CDR3 region has the DNA TGCGCCAGCAGCTTGCTCCCAACGGGGGACGGAGGTGGTGGCTACACCTTC.

The table lists this clone with a few counts. The chain recombines TRBV15 with TRBJ2-1, with 9 bases that match TRBD2. Germline-derived CDR1 and CDR2 are LNHNV and YYDKDF (reference sequence). The junction had 13 bases not matched to a gene; V was cut back by 0 bases and J by 1 base. There are 20 residues in the CDR3. CDR3 protein: CATSRDRRAGGPSSYNEQFF. The DNA for the CDR3 is TGTGCCACCAGCAGAGATCGTCGGGCGGGAGGGCCCTCATCCTACAATGAGCAGTTCTTC.

This clone occurred a few times. This chain joins TRBV14 and TRBJ2-1, with 10 positions matching TRBD1. Germline V CDR1 and CDR2: SGHDN, FVKESK. The CDR3 sequence is 14 residues long. Trimming at V came to 2 bases and at J to 10 bases, leaving 5 bases not matched to a gene. CDR3 amino acids: CASSQSGTGVEQFF. The CDR3 DNA reads TGTGCCAGCAGCCAATCCGGGACAGGGGTCGAGCAGTTCTTC.

The V call is TRBV2, the J call TRBJ2-3; 12 bases line up with TRBD2. Germline CDR1 is SNHLY and CDR2 is FYNNEI. This CDR3 comprises 15 residues. V shed 6 bases, J shed 1 base, and the junction held 2 bases outside the gene matches. CDR3 sequence reads: CASRGLAGRTDTQYF. CDR3 sequence (DNA): TGTGCCAGCAGGGGACTAGCGGGTCGCACAGATACGCAGTATTTT.

This clone was counted once. The chain is built from TRBV2 and TRBJ1-2, with 7 bases aligning to TRBD1. Germline-derived CDR1 and CDR2 are SNHLY and FYNNEI. This CDR3 has 13 amino acids. The V gene end was trimmed by 1 base and the J gene end by 6 bases; junction bases not matched to a gene: 2. The DNA of the CDR3 is TGTGCCAGCAGTGAAGGAACAGGGGATGGCTACACCTTC. Encoded protein: CASSEGTGDGYTF. The whole variable domain, filled in from reference TRBV2 and TRBJ1-2, reads EPEVTQTPSHQVTQMGQEVILRCVPISNHLYFYWYRQILGQKVEFLVSFYNNEISEKSEIFDDQFSVERPDGSNFTLKIRSTKLEDSAMYFCASSEGTGDGYTFGSGTRLTVV.

J is TRBJ2-3 and V is TRBV19; 8 nucleotides align to TRBD1. The CDR3 spans 15 residues. In germline, CDR1 is LNHDA, CDR2 SQIVND (reference sequence). J was trimmed by 6 bases and V by 7 bases; bases with no gene match: 12. CDR3 protein: CASNLDRGSSDTQYF. The CDR3 nucleotides read TGTGCCAGTAATTTAGACAGGGGAAGCTCGGATACGCAGTATTTT.

This clone was seen a few times. The genes are TRBV2 and TRBJ1-3; D may be TRBD1 (6 bases). V was shortened by 8 bases and J by 5 bases, with 16 bases between the two germline ends. Germline V gene sequence: CDR1 SNHLY, CDR2 FYNNEI. CDR3 size: 14 residues. The CDR3 is CASGGQLLRNTIYF. The CDR3 nucleotides are TGTGCCAGCGGAGGACAGCTACTCCGAAACACCATATATTTT.

There are a few counts of this clone. The rearrangement joins TRBV29-1 to TRBJ1-5; tentative D call: TRBD1 (6 bases). Trimming removed 6 bases at V and 2 bases at J, with 8 bases between. Germline CDR1 is SQVTM and CDR2 is ANQGSEA. The CDR3 contains 12 residues. CDR3 residues: CSVGGRNQPQHF. The CDR3 coding sequence is TGCAGCGTAGGGGGTCGCAATCAGCCCCAGCATTTT.